Listed below are T cell receptor beta chains from one sample, sequenced in a study of T-cell memory formation after mild COVID-19. TCRdb used MiXCR to reprocess the 5' RACE reads, holding one entry per CDR3 protein. This sample has approximately 210,000 distinct CDR3 sequences, with over 9.5% found just once. Material: PBMCs or a T cell subset sorted from them (not recorded which). All receptors come from a man aged 18 to 30 who had mild COVID-19 (a few samples of this study predate the infection). Cell type and time point are not known. Each CDR3 is given with its conserved first and last residue. D genes are given only for firm matches. Some rows mark clone size as missing; the rest say once, few, many or name a class of expanded clone.

cdr3_nt: TGTGCCAGCAGTTTGCTTTCTGGCAATCAGCCCCAGCATTTT; cdr3_aa: CASSLLSGNQPQHF; d_call: .; j_call: TRBJ1-5; clone_size: .; v_call: TRBV28; cdr3_length: 14
cdr3_nt: TGCGCCAGCAGCCAGGACTTGGGACCCTTGAATGAAGCTTTCTTT; cdr3_aa: CASSQDLGPLNEAFF; d_call: .; j_call: TRBJ1-1; clone_size: .; v_call: TRBV4-3; cdr3_length: 15
cdr3_nt: TGTGCCAGCAGTTCAGGGGGGAAGGAGACCCAGTACTTC; cdr3_aa: CASSSGGKETQYF; d_call: .; j_call: TRBJ2-5; clone_size: .; v_call: TRBV12-3/TRBV12-4; cdr3_length: 13
cdr3_nt: TGCGCCAGCAGCGTTGGGGGTGAAAAACTGTTTTTT; cdr3_aa: CASSVGGEKLFF; d_call: .; j_call: TRBJ1-4; clone_size: few; v_call: TRBV5-1; cdr3_length: 12
cdr3_nt: TGTGCCAGCAGCCGATCTGGGGAGGATACGCAGTATTTT; cdr3_aa: CASSRSGEDTQYF; d_call: .; j_call: TRBJ2-3; clone_size: .; v_call: TRBV11-2; cdr3_length: 13
cdr3_nt: TGTGCCAGCTCACCGGCTAGCGTCCAAGAGACCCAGTACTTC; cdr3_aa: CASSPASVQETQYF; d_call: .; j_call: TRBJ2-5; clone_size: .; v_call: TRBV18; cdr3_length: 14
cdr3_nt: TGCAGTGCTAGAGACCTATTCGGGGAGCTGTTTTTT; cdr3_aa: CSARDLFGELFF; d_call: .; j_call: TRBJ2-2; clone_size: .; v_call: TRBV20-1; cdr3_length: 12
cdr3_nt: TGTGCCATCAGTGGGACTAGCGGGACAGATACGCAGTATTTT; cdr3_aa: CAISGTSGTDTQYF; d_call: TRBD2; j_call: TRBJ2-3; clone_size: .; v_call: TRBV10-3; cdr3_length: 14
cdr3_nt: TGTGCCAGCATCTTGGGGGGCTCTGGGGCCAACGTCCTGACTTTC; cdr3_aa: CASILGGSGANVLTF; d_call: .; j_call: TRBJ2-6; clone_size: .; v_call: TRBV7-2; cdr3_length: 15
cdr3_nt: TGTGCCAGCAGCGTAGCCGGGGGAGAGACCCAGTACTTC; cdr3_aa: CASSVAGGETQYF; d_call: .; j_call: TRBJ2-5; clone_size: .; v_call: TRBV7-9; cdr3_length: 13
cdr3_nt: TGTGCCAGCAGGCGACAGGCCCTGTTGGGAGAGACCCAGTACTTC; cdr3_aa: CASRRQALLGETQYF; d_call: .; j_call: TRBJ2-5; clone_size: few; v_call: TRBV12-3/TRBV12-4; cdr3_length: 15
cdr3_nt: TGTGCCAGCTCGGGGAGCTCCTACAATGAGCAGTTCTTC; cdr3_aa: CASSGSSYNEQFF; d_call: .; j_call: TRBJ2-1; clone_size: many; v_call: TRBV28; cdr3_length: 13
cdr3_nt: TGCAGCGAGGGACAGGCCTATGGCTACACCTTC; cdr3_aa: CSEGQAYGYTF; d_call: TRBD1; j_call: TRBJ1-2; clone_size: .; v_call: TRBV29-1; cdr3_length: 11
cdr3_nt: TGTGCCAGCAGTTTAGGCCCCCAGTCGCAGCATTTT; cdr3_aa: CASSLGPQSQHF; d_call: .; j_call: TRBJ1-5; clone_size: .; v_call: TRBV28; cdr3_length: 12
cdr3_nt: TGTGCCACCAGTGGCAATAGCGGGGGAGACTACAATGAGCAGTTCTTC; cdr3_aa: CATSGNSGGDYNEQFF; d_call: TRBD2; j_call: TRBJ2-1; clone_size: few; v_call: TRBV24-1; cdr3_length: 16
cdr3_nt: TGTGCCAGCAGCTCCCCAGGGGGCGTTGACGATACGCAGTATTTT; cdr3_aa: CASSSPGGVDDTQYF; d_call: TRBD1; j_call: TRBJ2-3; clone_size: few; v_call: TRBV27; cdr3_length: 15
cdr3_nt: TGTGCCAGCCGGGGGGGTGCCAAAAACATTCAGTACTTC; cdr3_aa: CASRGGAKNIQYF; d_call: TRBD2; j_call: TRBJ2-4; clone_size: many; v_call: TRBV2; cdr3_length: 13
cdr3_nt: TGTGCCAGCAGCGAGCCCCCGGGGACTAGCGGCGTAGCCGGGGAGCTGTTTTTT; cdr3_aa: CASSEPPGTSGVAGELFF; d_call: TRBD2; j_call: TRBJ2-2; clone_size: many; v_call: TRBV7-8; cdr3_length: 18
cdr3_nt: TGCGCCAGCAGCTTCCATACGGCGAACCAGGGGGCTGAGCAGTTCTTC; cdr3_aa: CASSFHTANQGAEQFF; d_call: TRBD1; j_call: TRBJ2-1; clone_size: few; v_call: TRBV5-1; cdr3_length: 16
cdr3_nt: TGTGCCAGCAGTTACTCCCAATCCTACGAGCAGTACTTC; cdr3_aa: CASSYSQSYEQYF; d_call: .; j_call: TRBJ2-7; clone_size: many; v_call: TRBV6-2/TRBV6-3; cdr3_length: 13
cdr3_nt: TGTGCCAGCAGTTACGGAGGGGCGGGTGAAAAACTGTTTTTT; cdr3_aa: CASSYGGAGEKLFF; d_call: .; j_call: TRBJ1-4; clone_size: .; v_call: TRBV6-5; cdr3_length: 14
cdr3_nt: TGTGCCAGCAGTTACACCCGGGCTTTTAGGGGTGAGCAGTTCTTC; cdr3_aa: CASSYTRAFRGEQFF; d_call: .; j_call: TRBJ2-1; clone_size: few; v_call: TRBV6-5; cdr3_length: 15